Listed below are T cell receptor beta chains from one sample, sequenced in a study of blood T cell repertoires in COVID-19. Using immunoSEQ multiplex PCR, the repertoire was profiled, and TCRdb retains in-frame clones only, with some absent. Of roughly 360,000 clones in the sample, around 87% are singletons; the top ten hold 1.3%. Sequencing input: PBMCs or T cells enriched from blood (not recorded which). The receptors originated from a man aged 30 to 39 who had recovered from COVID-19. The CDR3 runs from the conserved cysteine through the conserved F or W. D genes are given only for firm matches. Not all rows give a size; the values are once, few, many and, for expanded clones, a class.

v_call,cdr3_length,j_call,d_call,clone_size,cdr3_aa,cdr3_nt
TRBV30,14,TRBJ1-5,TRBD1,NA,CAWSPGQGSQPQHF,TGTGCCTGGAGTCCAGGACAGGGAAGTCAGCCCCAGCATTTT
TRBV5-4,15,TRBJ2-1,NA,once,CASSPVPGQYNEQFF,TGTGCCAGCAGCCCTGTCCCAGGGCAATACAATGAGCAGTTCTTC
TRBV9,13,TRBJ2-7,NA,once,CASSVGDSYEQYF,TGTGCCAGCAGCGTCGGGGACTCCTACGAGCAGTACTTC
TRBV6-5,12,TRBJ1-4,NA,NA,CASSPSGVELFF,TGTGCCAGCAGTCCTTCCGGGGTTGAACTGTTTTTT
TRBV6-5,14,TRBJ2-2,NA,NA,CASTGGLGTGELFF,TGTGCCAGTACCGGAGGGCTGGGCACCGGGGAGCTGTTTTTT
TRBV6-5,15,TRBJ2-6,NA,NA,CASTDRHSGANVLTF,TGTGCCAGCACGGACAGACACTCTGGGGCCAACGTCCTGACTTTC
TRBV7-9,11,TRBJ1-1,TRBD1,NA,CASRNTGGAFF,TGTGCCAGCAGGAATACAGGGGGAGCTTTCTTT
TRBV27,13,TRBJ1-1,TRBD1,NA,CASSAQGGGEAFF,TGTGCCAGCAGTGCACAGGGGGGAGGTGAAGCTTTCTTT
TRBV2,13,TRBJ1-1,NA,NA,CASRSSMNTEAFF,TGTGCCAGCCGGTCATCGATGAACACTGAAGCTTTCTTT
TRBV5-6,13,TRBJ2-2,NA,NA,CASSLGPTGELFF,TGTGCCAGCAGCTTGGGGCCTACCGGGGAGCTGTTTTTT
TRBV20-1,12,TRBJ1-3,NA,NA,CSASRSGNTIYF,TGCAGTGCTAGTCGCTCTGGAAACACCATATATTTT
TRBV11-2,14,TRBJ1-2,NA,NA,CASSFPQVHYGYTF,TGTGCCAGCAGCTTTCCCCAGGTCCACTATGGCTACACCTTC
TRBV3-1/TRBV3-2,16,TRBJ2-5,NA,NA,CASSPQPTGTEETQYF,TGTGCCAGCAGCCCGCAACCGACCGGGACTGAAGAGACCCAGTACTTC
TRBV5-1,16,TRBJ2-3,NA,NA,CASSLEVGSGSDTQYF,TGCGCCAGCAGCTTGGAGGTAGGCAGCGGGTCAGATACGCAGTATTTT
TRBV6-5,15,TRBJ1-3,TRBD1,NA,CASRGGQGPGNTIYF,TGTGCCAGCAGGGGGGGACAGGGGCCTGGAAACACCATATATTTT
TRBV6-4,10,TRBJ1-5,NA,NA,CASLNQPQHF,TGTGCCAGCCTTAATCAGCCCCAGCATTTT
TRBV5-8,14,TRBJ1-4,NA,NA,CASSSTRGGEKLFF,TGTGCCAGCTCTTCGACACGGGGAGGTGAAAAACTGTTTTTT
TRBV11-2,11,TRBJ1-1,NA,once,CASSWRTEAFF,TGTGCCAGCAGCTGGCGGACAGAAGCTTTCTTT
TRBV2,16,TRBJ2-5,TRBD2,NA,CASIFPQRGGSETQYF,TGTGCCAGCATTTTCCCCCAGCGGGGGGGGTCGGAGACCCAGTACTTC
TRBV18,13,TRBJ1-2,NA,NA,CASSPNENYGYTF,TGTGCCAGCTCACCGAATGAGAACTATGGCTACACCTTC
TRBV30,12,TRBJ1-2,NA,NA,CAWSLQGNGYTF,TGTGCCTGGAGTCTACAGGGTAACGGCTACACCTTC
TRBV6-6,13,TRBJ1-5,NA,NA,CASRGGGALSQHF,TGTGCCAGCCGAGGGGGTGGGGCCCTCTCCCAGCATTTT
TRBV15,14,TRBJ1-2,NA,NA,CATSRGQAAYGYTF,TGTGCCACCAGCAGAGGACAGGCCGCCTATGGCTACACCTTC
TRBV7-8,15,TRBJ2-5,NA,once,CASSSDSSPLKTQYF,TGTGCCAGCAGCTCGGACTCTTCCCCCCTGAAGACCCAGTACTTC
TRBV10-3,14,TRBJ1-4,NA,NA,CAIRQGAANEKLFF,TGTGCCATCAGGCAGGGTGCGGCTAATGAAAAACTGTTTTTT
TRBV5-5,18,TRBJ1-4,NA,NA,CASSLTQPGQSMGEKLFF,TGTGCCAGCAGCTTGACTCAACCGGGACAATCGATGGGTGAAAAACTGTTTTTT
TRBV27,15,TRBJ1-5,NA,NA,CASSFGGSNNQPQHF,TGTGCCAGCAGTTTTGGGGGCAGCAACAATCAGCCCCAGCATTTT
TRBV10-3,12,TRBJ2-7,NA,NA,CAISDQGYEQYF,TGTGCCATCAGTGACCAGGGATACGAGCAGTACTTC
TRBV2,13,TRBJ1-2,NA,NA,CASSEGTGGLYTF,TGTGCCAGCAGTGAAGGAACGGGGGGGTTGTACACCTTC
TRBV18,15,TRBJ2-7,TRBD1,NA,CASSPGQVLSYEQYF,TGTGCCAGCTCACCCGGACAGGTACTATCCTACGAGCAGTACTTC
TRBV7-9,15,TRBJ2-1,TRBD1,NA,CASSVDRGLGGEQFF,TGTGCCAGCAGCGTTGACAGGGGGCTGGGGGGTGAGCAGTTCTTC
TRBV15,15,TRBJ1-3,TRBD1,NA,CATSRDTGGGNTIYF,TGTGCCACCAGCAGAGATACAGGGGGAGGAAACACCATATATTTT
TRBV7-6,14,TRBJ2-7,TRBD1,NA,CASSLGGQAYEQYF,TGTGCCAGCAGCTTAGGGGGACAGGCCTACGAGCAGTACTTC
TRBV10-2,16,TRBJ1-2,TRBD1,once,CASSESRTGGRYGYTF,TGCGCCAGCAGTGAGTCGAGAACAGGGGGCAGGTATGGCTACACCTTC
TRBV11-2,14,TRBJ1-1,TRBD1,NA,CASSPRTGNTEAFF,TGTGCCAGCAGCCCGAGGACAGGGAACACTGAAGCTTTCTTT
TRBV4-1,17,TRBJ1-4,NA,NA,CASSQDFLSPTNEKLFF,TGCGCCAGCAGCCAAGATTTCCTTTCTCCAACTAATGAAAAACTGTTTTTT
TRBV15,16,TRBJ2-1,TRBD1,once,CATSRTTGGYYNEQFF,TGTGCCACCAGCAGAACGACAGGGGGCTACTACAATGAGCAGTTCTTC